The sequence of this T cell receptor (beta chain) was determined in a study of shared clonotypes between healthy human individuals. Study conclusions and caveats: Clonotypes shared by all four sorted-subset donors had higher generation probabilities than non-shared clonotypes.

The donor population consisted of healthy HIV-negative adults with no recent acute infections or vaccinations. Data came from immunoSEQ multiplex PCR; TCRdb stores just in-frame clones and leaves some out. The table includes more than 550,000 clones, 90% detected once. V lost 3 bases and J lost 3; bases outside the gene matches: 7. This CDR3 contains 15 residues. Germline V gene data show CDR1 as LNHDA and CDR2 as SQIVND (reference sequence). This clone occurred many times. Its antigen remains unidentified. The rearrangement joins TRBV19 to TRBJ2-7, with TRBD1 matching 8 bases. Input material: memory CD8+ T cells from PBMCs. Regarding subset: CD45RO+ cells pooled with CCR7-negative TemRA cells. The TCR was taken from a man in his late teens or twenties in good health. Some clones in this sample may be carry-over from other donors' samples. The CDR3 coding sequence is TGTGCCAGTAGTATCCCCGGCGGACAGGGCTACGAGCAGTACTTC. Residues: CASSIPGGQGYEQYF.